This T cell receptor (beta chain) was obtained from a study of T cells in Graves' hyperthyroidism and ophthalmopathy. Study results and caveats: Blood samples included most of the expanded thyroid clonotypes exceeding 0.001. The model made its ophthalmopathy prediction, and onset followed a median about 6 months later.

Graves' hyperthyroidism showing no ophthalmopathy progression within 18 months was considered stable. Germline-derived CDR1 and CDR2 are MDHEN and SYDVKM. Trimming took off 8 bases at V and 1 base at J, with 10 bases between the two ends. The CDR3 sequence is 13 residues long. This clonotype was recorded at least ten times. The antigen is unknown. Researchers amplified the TCR beta CDR3 regions from RNA transcripts. An initial round of RT-PCR targeting the TCR CDR3 relied on the HTBI primer set. One entry per CDR3 protein results from TCRdb running MiXCR on the multiplex PCR reads. The sample consists of about 720,000 distinct CDR3 sequences, 15% to 20% of them appearing once.

The source is a man aged 18 to 30 with Graves' hyperthyroidism. The chain carries TRBV28 and TRBJ2-3; TRBD2 is a possible D gene (5 bases). Sequencing was done on a sample of blood. The chain's CDR3 is CASGGYGTDTQYF. The CDR3, as DNA: TGTGCCAGCGGAGGTTATGGCACAGATACGCAGTATTTT.